Listed below are T cell receptor beta chains from one sample, sequenced in a study of blood T cells in healthy people across ages. One entry per CDR3 protein results from TCRdb running MiXCR on the 5' RACE reads. The sample consists of 550,000 to 700,000 distinct CDR3 sequences, 27% of them appearing once. Source material: blood. These receptors were collected from a woman in her 70s in good health. Both conserved end residues are part of each CDR3. D genes are given only for firm matches. Clone size is shown for a subset of rows, as once, few, many or a class of expanded clone.

size,D,J,V,DNA,CDR3
few,.,TRBJ1-3,TRBV12-3/TRBV12-4,TGCGCCAGCAGCTTTGGAAACACCATATATTTT,CASSFGNTIYF
.,.,TRBJ2-5,TRBV5-1,TGCGCCAGCAGCTTGGGGACTGACGAGACCCAGTACTTC,CASSLGTDETQYF
.,TRBD2,TRBJ2-1,TRBV7-3,TGTGCCAGCAGCTTAAAGTTGCGGGGGGGCGGGTCGCGCAATGAGCAGTTCTTC,CASSLKLRGGGSRNEQFF
few,.,TRBJ1-2,TRBV3-1,TGTGCCAGCAGCCCGACCGCCTACTATGGCTACACCTTC,CASSPTAYYGYTF
few,TRBD1,TRBJ1-5,TRBV7-2,TGTGCCAGCAGCTTAGAGACAGGGTCCGTAGGGCCCCAGCATTTT,CASSLETGSVGPQHF
.,TRBD1,TRBJ2-5,TRBV10-2,TGCGCCAGCAGTGAGTCGGGACAGTTCGGGACCCAGTACTTC,CASSESGQFGTQYF
.,TRBD2,TRBJ2-1,TRBV20-1,TGCAGTGCTAGAGATGGGACGGGGGGGCCGGCTGAGCAGTTCTTC,CSARDGTGGPAEQFF
.,.,TRBJ2-5,TRBV5-6,TGTGCCAGCAGCACCGGGGGGCTTGAGACCCAGTACTTC,CASSTGGLETQYF
.,.,TRBJ2-7,TRBV7-2,TGTGCCAGCAGCTTATTAAGTCTGGGGGCTTCGGACGAGCAGTACTTC,CASSLLSLGASDEQYF
few,.,TRBJ2-4,TRBV7-2,TGTGCCAGCAGCTTAAACTATGGATCCGAAAACATTCAGTACTTC,CASSLNYGSENIQYF
.,TRBD1,TRBJ1-1,TRBV7-9,TGTGCCAGCAGCACACAGGGGGGAATGAACACTGAAGCTTTCTTT,CASSTQGGMNTEAFF
.,.,TRBJ2-1,TRBV7-2,TGTGCCAGCAGCTTGTCTTCCGCTAGCTCCTACAATGAGCAGTTCTTC,CASSLSSASSYNEQFF
.,.,TRBJ2-4,TRBV30,TGTGCCTGGAGTGTCGGTCTCTATGAAGGAAACATTCAGTACTTC,CAWSVGLYEGNIQYF
.,TRBD2,TRBJ2-3,TRBV14,TGTGCCAGCAGCCCGCATTTAAGCGGGGAGTCCTGGGGCACAGATACGCAGTATTTT,CASSPHLSGESWGTDTQYF
few,.,TRBJ2-5,TRBV4-2,TGTGCCAGCAGCCAAGAGGGGTCTTCGATGCTGTACCAAGAGACCCAGTACTTC,CASSQEGSSMLYQETQYF
few,.,TRBJ2-1,TRBV13,TGTGCCAGCAGCCTGAGCTCCCTCAATGAGCAGTTCTTC,CASSLSSLNEQFF
few,.,TRBJ2-3,TRBV7-3,TGTGCCAGCAGCTTAACGAGGGACGGCACAGATACGCAGTATTTT,CASSLTRDGTDTQYF
few,.,TRBJ1-1,TRBV5-1,TGCGCCAGCAGTTCCCAGATGGGGAACACTGAAGCTTTCTTT,CASSSQMGNTEAFF
.,TRBD2,TRBJ2-7,TRBV7-2,TGTGCCAGCAGCTTAGCGGGGGTAGCGGGGAATTACGAGCAGTACTTC,CASSLAGVAGNYEQYF
few,.,TRBJ1-2,TRBV12-3/TRBV12-4,TGTGCCAGCAGTTTAAGATACGGGGGTGGCTACGCCTTC,CASSLRYGGGYAF
many,.,TRBJ2-5,TRBV7-2,TGTGCCAGCAGCTTAGGGAGAGAGACCCAGTACTTC,CASSLGRETQYF
.,TRBD2,TRBJ2-1,TRBV4-3,TGCGCCAGCAGCCCAAATAGCGGGGGGCCCCCCTCCTACAATGAGCAGTTCTTC,CASSPNSGGPPSYNEQFF
.,TRBD2,TRBJ2-5,TRBV5-1,TGCGCCAGCAGCCCCGGGACTAGCGGGGGTGAAGAGACCCAGTACTTC,CASSPGTSGGEETQYF
few,TRBD2,TRBJ2-3,TRBV5-1,TGCGCCAGCAGCTTGCCGCGGGGGGGGTTGACAGATACGCAGTATTTT,CASSLPRGGLTDTQYF
few,TRBD2,TRBJ2-1,TRBV20-1,TGCAGTGCCTATACTAGCGGGGGGGCGAATGAGCAGTTCTTC,CSAYTSGGANEQFF
.,TRBD1,TRBJ1-2,TRBV5-1,TGCGCCAGCAGCAGACCGGGACAGGGTACAGATGGCTACACCTTC,CASSRPGQGTDGYTF
many,TRBD1,TRBJ1-4,TRBV27,TGTGCCAGCAGTTCTAGGCAGGGGGATGAAAAACTGTTTTTT,CASSSRQGDEKLFF
.,.,TRBJ2-1,TRBV7-3,TGTGCCAGCAGCTTAACCACAGGACTTAAGATAGATGAGCAGTTCTTC,CASSLTTGLKIDEQFF
few,.,TRBJ2-3,TRBV5-5,TGTGCCAGCAGTCCTGACCCCACAGATACGCAGTATTTT,CASSPDPTDTQYF
few,.,TRBJ2-7,TRBV9,TGTGCCAGCAGCGTAGACAGGACGGCCGAGCAGTACTTC,CASSVDRTAEQYF
few,.,TRBJ2-1,TRBV7-2,TGTGCCAGCAGCTTCGCCCCGGACAATGAGCAGTTCTTC,CASSFAPDNEQFF
few,TRBD2,TRBJ2-5,TRBV12-3/TRBV12-4,TGTGCCAGCAGTCGTGACGGGGGGGCGTTTAGTCACTTC,CASSRDGGAFSHF
few,TRBD1,TRBJ1-4,TRBV9,TGTGCCAGCAGCCAGGGGGGACAGTCTAATGAAAAACTGTTTTTT,CASSQGGQSNEKLFF
.,.,TRBJ2-1,TRBV7-3,TGTGCCAGCAGCCCCCGTCCGGGAGACAATGAGCAGTTCTTC,CASSPRPGDNEQFF
few,.,TRBJ1-1,TRBV7-9,TGTGCCAGCAGCTCACAGGGACCTGAAGCTTTCTTT,CASSSQGPEAFF
.,.,TRBJ2-5,TRBV6-1,TGTGCCAGCAGTGAAGAGGGGGGCGGGACCCAGTACTTC,CASSEEGGGTQYF
few,.,TRBJ1-2,TRBV20-1,TGCAGTGCTAGTGAAGGGGGACCTAACTATGGCTACACCTTC,CSASEGGPNYGYTF
.,.,TRBJ1-4,TRBV9,TGTGCCAGCAGTCCCAGAGGAACTCCTAATGAAAAACTGTTTTTT,CASSPRGTPNEKLFF
few,TRBD2,TRBJ2-1,TRBV7-2,TGTGCCAGCAGCTTTAGCGGGGGAGGGCGCAATGAGCAGTTCTTC,CASSFSGGGRNEQFF
few,.,TRBJ1-2,TRBV2,TGTGCCAGCTCGGTTCAAGGGCAGTCCTATGGCTACACCTTC,CASSVQGQSYGYTF
.,TRBD2,TRBJ2-2,TRBV14,TGTGCCAGCAGCCCCCGCGGACTAGCGGGGGGGTCCGGGGAGCTGTTTTTT,CASSPRGLAGGSGELFF
.,.,TRBJ1-2,TRBV15,TGTGCCACCAGCAGAGTCCCCGGGGGTGGAGGGAACTATGGCTACACCTTC,CATSRVPGGGGNYGYTF
few,TRBD2,TRBJ2-5,TRBV10-3,TGTGCCATCAGGGGAGAACTATCGGGACTAGCTGGGAAAGAGACCCAGTACTTC,CAIRGELSGLAGKETQYF
many,TRBD1,TRBJ2-7,TRBV5-1,TGTGCCAGCAGCTTAGGGACAGGGGCCTACGAGCAGTACTTC,CASSLGTGAYEQYF
.,.,TRBJ2-5,TRBV7-3,TGTGCCAGCAGCTCCCGAGGGGACCCCCAAGAGACCCAGTACTTC,CASSSRGDPQETQYF